This T cell receptor beta chain was documented in a study of T cell responses to AZD1222 COVID-19 vaccine. General study findings and limits: Most donors were white British, females outnumbered males, and clonal diversity was possibly underestimated. Targeting of unmutated variant regions was reportedly seen in nearly half of spike-specific TCRs. Only five to seven AZD1222 recipients were seropositive at baseline. With dominance at 160-218 and 743-854, vaccine-associated CD4 TCRs spanned spike.

With 5 bases removed from V and 0 bases from J, the gap between germline ends came to 18 bases. The CDR3 spans 17 residues. Germline V gene data show CDR1 as MDHEN and CDR2 as SYDVKM. Regarding this clone: Its antigen is not identified.

Clones were read by immunoSEQ multiplex PCR, and TCRdb kept only the in-frame ones, dropping some. The sample shows 100,000 to 150,000 clones, 80% to 95% of them seen only once. This chain connects TRBV28 to TRBJ2-3; no firm D call. The TCR was taken from an adult in good health. Sequenced material: peripheral blood, taken on day 0 of AZD1222 vaccination. The DNA for the CDR3 is TGTGCCAGCAGTACCTACCATGACAAGATTAGCACAGATACGCAGTATTTT. It specifies CASSTYHDKISTDTQYF.